The 8 T cell receptor beta chains presented below share a single source sample, sequenced in a study of blood T cell repertoires in COVID-19. The repertoire was sequenced with immunoSEQ multiplex PCR; TCRdb's copy has only in-frame clones and lacks some. Of over 250,000 clones detected, 80% to 90% appear once; the ten largest clones hold 11%. The source material was peripheral blood. Receptor source: a woman aged 70-85 years with acute or convalescent COVID-19.

V gene TRBV11-2 combines with J gene TRBJ1-1; a possible D gene is TRBD1 (6 bases). The CDR3 runs 15 residues. Germline V gene lookup returns CDR1 SGHAT and CDR2 FQNNGV. The V and J ends lost 3 bases and 0 bases respectively, with 11 bases between them. The DNA of the CDR3 is TGTGCCAGCAGCTTCCCGGACAGCTTGAACACTGAAGCTTTCTTT. It yields the protein CASSFPDSLNTEAFF. The variable domain in full, completed from reference TRBV11-2 and TRBJ1-1, reads EAGVAQSPRYKIIEKRQSVAFWCNPISGHATLYWYQQILGQGPKLLIQFQNNGVVDDSQLPKDRFSAERLKGVDSTLKIQPAKLEDSAVYLCASSFPDSLNTEAFFGQGTRLTVV.

The chain carries TRBV24-1 and TRBJ2-5; D might be TRBD2 (6 bases). The CDR3 is made up of 13 amino acids. V was trimmed by 6 bases and J by 2 bases, leaving 9 bases between them. Germline V CDR1 and CDR2: KGHDR, SFDVKD. As DNA, the CDR3 is TGTGCCACCAGTTCAGGAGGGCAAGAGACCCAGTACTTC. It encodes CATSSGGQETQYF.

This chain connects TRBV5-1 to TRBJ2-1, with 13 bases lining up with TRBD2. Losses at the gene ends were 4 bases for V and 9 bases for J; bases not matched to a gene: 7. This CDR3 spans 15 amino acids. CDR1 and CDR2 (germline): SGHRS, YFSETQ. The CDR3, as DNA: TGCGCCAGCAGCCCCGGACTAGCGGGGGTAGCTGAGCAGTTCTTC. Its protein is CASSPGLAGVAEQFF.

This clone has only one observation. The chain recombines TRBV3-1 (or the pseudogene TRBV3-2) with TRBJ1-6; the D is unclear. The germline CDR1 and CDR2 sequences are LGHDT and YNNKEL (reference sequence). This CDR3 spans 18 amino acids. Deletions cut 1 base from V and 0 bases from J, with 13 bases between. The CDR3 protein is CASSQGYASSSYNSPLHF. In nucleotides, the CDR3 is TGTGCCAGCAGCCAAGGGTACGCGTCAAGCTCCTATAATTCACCCCTCCACTTT.

A few counts support this clone. The rearrangement uses TRBV3-1 (or the pseudogene TRBV3-2) and TRBJ1-2; D is possibly TRBD1 (6 bases). CDR3 length: 12 amino acids. Trimming took off 5 bases at V and 7 bases at J, with 11 bases between the two ends. CDR1 is LGHDT and CDR2 is YNNKEL in the germline V gene (reference sequence). This chain's CDR3 is CASSLQGIGYTF. CDR3 bases: TGTGCCAGCAGCTTACAGGGAATTGGCTACACCTTC.

The rearrangement joins TRBV3-1 (or the pseudogene TRBV3-2) to TRBJ1-1; the D is unclear. CDR1 LGHDT and CDR2 YNNKEL come from the germline V gene (reference sequence). There are 14 residues in the CDR3. Trimming removed 1 base from V and 6 bases from J, with 12 bases in between. CDR3 amino acids: CASSQVGRGAEAFF. The CDR3 coding sequence is TGTGCCAGCAGCCAAGTGGGCCGGGGAGCTGAAGCTTTCTTT.

The chain recombines TRBV6-1 with TRBJ1-2, with 10 bases aligning to TRBD1. Germline values: CDR1 MNHNS, CDR2 SASEGT. This CDR3 spans 15 amino acids. V shed 0 bases, J shed 5 bases, and the junction held 3 bases outside the gene matches. This chain's CDR3 is CASSEAGQGSYGYTF. The DNA of the CDR3 is TGTGCCAGCAGTGAAGCGGGACAGGGGTCGTATGGCTACACCTTC.

The chain joins TRBV7-9 to TRBJ2-6; the D gene is possibly TRBD1 (5 bases). This CDR3 comprises 15 residues. V lost 3 bases and J lost 2, with 8 bases in between. Per the germline V gene, CDR1 is SEHNR and CDR2 is FQNEAQ (reference sequence). The CDR3 DNA follows: TGTGCCAGCAGCTTTACGGACACTGGGGCCAACGTCCTGACTTTC. It yields the protein CASSFTDTGANVLTF.